The T cell receptor beta chain described here comes from a study of shared clonotypes between healthy human individuals. Looking at the study overall: A donor's plate count was three for CD4 naive and three for CD4 memory; CD8 naive had two and CD8 memory one.

As to this clone: The antigen remains undetermined.

Roughly 200 ng DNA, about 30,000 T cell genomes, went into each sorted-subset replicate PCR. Sequenced by immunoSEQ multiplex PCR; TCRdb stores in-frame clones only, minus some. The sample records over 2,000,000 clones, roughly 95% being singletons. Looked up from germline, CDR1 is DFQATT and CDR2 is SNEGSKA (reference sequence). The CDR3 has 11 amino acids. V lost 5 bases to trimming and J lost 6 bases, with 8 bases between them. Study conclusions and caveats: Having only a few donors restricted how much genetic and exposure-history diversity was captured.

Naive CD8 cells, CD45RO-negative and positively selected for CCR7, excluded terminally differentiated effector memory CD45RA+ cells. Sequenced sample: naive CD8+ T cells from PBMCs. The genes are TRBV20-1 and TRBJ2-1; D remains unclear. This clonotype originated in a young man in good health. Some clones in this sample may be carry-over from other donors' samples. CDR3: CSAEVPNEQFF. CDR3 nucleotide sequence: TGCAGTGCTGAAGTACCCAATGAGCAGTTCTTC.